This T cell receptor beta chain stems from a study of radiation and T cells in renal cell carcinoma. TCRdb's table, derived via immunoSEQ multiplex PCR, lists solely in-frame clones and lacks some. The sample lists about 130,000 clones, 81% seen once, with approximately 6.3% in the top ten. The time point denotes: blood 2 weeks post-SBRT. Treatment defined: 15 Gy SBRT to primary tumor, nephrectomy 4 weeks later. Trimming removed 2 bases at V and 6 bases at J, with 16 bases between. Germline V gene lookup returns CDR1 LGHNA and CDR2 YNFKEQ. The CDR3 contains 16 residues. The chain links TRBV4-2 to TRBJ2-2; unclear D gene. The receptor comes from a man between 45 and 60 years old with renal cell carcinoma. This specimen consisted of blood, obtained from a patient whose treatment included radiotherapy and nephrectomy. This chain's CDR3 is CASSQNGVSRAGELFF. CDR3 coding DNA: TGTGCCAGCAGCCAAAATGGGGTCTCGCGAGCCGGGGAGCTGTTTTTT.